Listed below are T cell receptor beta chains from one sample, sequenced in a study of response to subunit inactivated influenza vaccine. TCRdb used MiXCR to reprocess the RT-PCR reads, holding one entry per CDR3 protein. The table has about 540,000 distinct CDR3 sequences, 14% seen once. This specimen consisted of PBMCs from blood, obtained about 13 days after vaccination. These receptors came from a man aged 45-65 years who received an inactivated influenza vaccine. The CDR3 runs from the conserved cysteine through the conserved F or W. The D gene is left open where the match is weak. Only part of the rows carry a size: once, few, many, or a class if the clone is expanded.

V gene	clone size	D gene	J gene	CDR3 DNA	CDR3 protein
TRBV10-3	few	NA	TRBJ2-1	TGTGCCATCAGTGAGAACAGGCAGAATGAGCAGTTCTTC	CAISENRQNEQFF
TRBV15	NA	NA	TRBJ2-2	TGTGCCACCAGCAGAGTCGCCGGGGAGCTGTTTTTT	CATSRVAGELFF
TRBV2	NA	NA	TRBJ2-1	TGTGCCAGCAGTGAACTAGTAGTCCACAATGAGCAGTTCTTC	CASSELVVHNEQFF
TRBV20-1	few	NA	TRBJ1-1	TGCAGTGCTAGGAGGAACACTGAAGCTTTCTTT	CSARRNTEAFF
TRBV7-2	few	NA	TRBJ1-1	TGTGCCAGCAGCTTAAAACAGGGCCCGATGAACACTGAAGCTTTCTTT	CASSLKQGPMNTEAFF
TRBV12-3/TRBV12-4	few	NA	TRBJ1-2	TGTGCCAGCAGTAATTCTGGGGGCGACGGCTACACCTTC	CASSNSGGDGYTF
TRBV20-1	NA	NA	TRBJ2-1	TGCAGCGTGGACTCATTTTCCAATCAGTTCTTC	CSVDSFSNQFF
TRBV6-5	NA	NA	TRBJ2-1	TGTGCCAGCAGTTACTCGAGCGATAGCCGGTACAATGAGCAGTTCTTC	CASSYSSDSRYNEQFF
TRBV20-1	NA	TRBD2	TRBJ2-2	TGCAGTGCTAGACGAAAGGCCCCGGGACTAGCGGGAGCCGGGGAGCTGTTTTTT	CSARRKAPGLAGAGELFF
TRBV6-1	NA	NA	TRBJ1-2	TGTGCCAGCAGCCGCGAGGTCAGTGCCCATGGCTACACCTTC	CASSREVSAHGYTF
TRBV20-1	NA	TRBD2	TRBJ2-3	TGCAGTGCTCATAGCGGGTCTAGCACAGATACGCAGTATTTT	CSAHSGSSTDTQYF
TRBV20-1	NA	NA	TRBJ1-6	TGCAGTGCTAGGAGGGAAGGGAATAATTCACCCCTCCACTTT	CSARREGNNSPLHF
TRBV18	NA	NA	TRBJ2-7	TGTGCCAGCTCATCAGAAGGGACGGCAACCTACGAGCAGTACTTC	CASSSEGTATYEQYF